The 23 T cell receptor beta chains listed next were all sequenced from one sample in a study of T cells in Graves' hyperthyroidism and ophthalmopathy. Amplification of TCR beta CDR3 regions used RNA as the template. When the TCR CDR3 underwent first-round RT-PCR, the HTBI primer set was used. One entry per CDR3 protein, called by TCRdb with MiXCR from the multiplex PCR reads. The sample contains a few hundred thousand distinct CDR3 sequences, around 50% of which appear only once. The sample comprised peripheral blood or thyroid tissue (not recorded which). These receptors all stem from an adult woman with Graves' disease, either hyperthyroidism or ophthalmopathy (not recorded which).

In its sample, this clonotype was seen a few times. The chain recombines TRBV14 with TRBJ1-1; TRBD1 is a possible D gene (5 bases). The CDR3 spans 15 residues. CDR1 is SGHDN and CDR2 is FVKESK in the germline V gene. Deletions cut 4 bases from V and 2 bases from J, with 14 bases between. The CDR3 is CASSLNLGGNTEAFF. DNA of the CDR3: TGTGCCAGCAGCCTCAATCTCGGGGGTAACACTGAAGCTTTCTTT.

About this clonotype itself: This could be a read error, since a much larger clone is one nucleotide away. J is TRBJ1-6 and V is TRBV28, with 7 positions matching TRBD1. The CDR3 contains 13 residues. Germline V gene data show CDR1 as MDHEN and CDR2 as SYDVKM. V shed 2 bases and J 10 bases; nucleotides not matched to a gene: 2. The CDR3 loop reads CASSLDRESPLHF. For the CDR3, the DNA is TGTGCCAGCAGTTTAGACAGGGAATCACCCCTCCACTTT.

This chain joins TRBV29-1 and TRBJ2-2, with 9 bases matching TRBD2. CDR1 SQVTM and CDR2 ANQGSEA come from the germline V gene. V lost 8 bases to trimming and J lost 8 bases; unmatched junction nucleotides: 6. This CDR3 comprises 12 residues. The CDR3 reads CSLGLAIGELFF. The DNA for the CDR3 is TGCAGCCTTGGACTAGCGATAGGGGAGCTGTTTTTT.

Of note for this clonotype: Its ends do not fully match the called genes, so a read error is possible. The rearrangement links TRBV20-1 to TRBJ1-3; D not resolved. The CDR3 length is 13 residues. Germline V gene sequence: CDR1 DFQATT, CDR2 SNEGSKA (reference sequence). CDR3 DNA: TGCAGTGCTAGAGAGGAGGTGGGAAACACCGTATATTTT. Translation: CSAREEVGNTVYF.

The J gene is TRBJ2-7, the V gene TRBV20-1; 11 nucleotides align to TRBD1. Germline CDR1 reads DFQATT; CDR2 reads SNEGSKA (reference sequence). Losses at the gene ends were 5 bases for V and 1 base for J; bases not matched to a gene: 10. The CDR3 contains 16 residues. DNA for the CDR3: TGCAGTGCTGCACTACCGGGACAGGGGGTATCCTACGAGCAGTACTTC. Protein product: CSAALPGQGVSYEQYF.

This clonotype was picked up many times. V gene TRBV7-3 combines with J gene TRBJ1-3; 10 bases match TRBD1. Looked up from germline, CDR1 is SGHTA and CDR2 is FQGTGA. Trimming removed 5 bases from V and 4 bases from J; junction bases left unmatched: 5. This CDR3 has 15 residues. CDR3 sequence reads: CASSPGQGGGNTIYF. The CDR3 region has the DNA TGTGCCAGCAGCCCCGGACAGGGGGGAGGAAACACCATATATTTT.

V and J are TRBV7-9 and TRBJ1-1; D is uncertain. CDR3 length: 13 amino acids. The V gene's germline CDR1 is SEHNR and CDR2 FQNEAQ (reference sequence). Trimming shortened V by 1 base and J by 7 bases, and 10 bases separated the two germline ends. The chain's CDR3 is CASSLGRANEAFF. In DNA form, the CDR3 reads TGTGCCAGCAGCTTAGGGAGGGCTAATGAAGCTTTCTTT.

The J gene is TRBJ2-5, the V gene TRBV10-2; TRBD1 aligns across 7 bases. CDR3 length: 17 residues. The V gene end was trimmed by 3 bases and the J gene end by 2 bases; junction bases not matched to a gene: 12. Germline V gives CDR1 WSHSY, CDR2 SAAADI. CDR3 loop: CASSEVALGDRQETQYF. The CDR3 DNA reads TGCGCCAGCAGTGAAGTTGCCTTGGGGGACAGACAAGAGACCCAGTACTTC.

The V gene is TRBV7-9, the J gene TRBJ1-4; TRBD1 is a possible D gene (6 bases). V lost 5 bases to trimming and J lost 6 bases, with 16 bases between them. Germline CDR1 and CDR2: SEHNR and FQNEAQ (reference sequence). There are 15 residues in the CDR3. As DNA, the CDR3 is TGTGCCAGCAGCCCCCCTTCGGGGGCAGATGAAAAACTGTTTTTT. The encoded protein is CASSPPSGADEKLFF.

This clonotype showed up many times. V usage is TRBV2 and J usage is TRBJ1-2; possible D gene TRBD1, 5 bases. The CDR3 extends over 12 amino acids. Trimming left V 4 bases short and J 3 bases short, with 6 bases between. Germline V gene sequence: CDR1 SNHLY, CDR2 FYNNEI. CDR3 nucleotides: TGTGCCAGCAGTGTAGGGGACTATGGCTACACCTTC. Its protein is CASSVGDYGYTF.

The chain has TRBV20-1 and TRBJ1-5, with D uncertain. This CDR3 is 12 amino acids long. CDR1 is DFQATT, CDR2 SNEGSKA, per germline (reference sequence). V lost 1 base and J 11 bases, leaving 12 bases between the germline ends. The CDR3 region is CSARGPQETQHF. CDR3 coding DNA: TGCAGTGCTAGAGGCCCCCAAGAGACCCAGCATTTT.

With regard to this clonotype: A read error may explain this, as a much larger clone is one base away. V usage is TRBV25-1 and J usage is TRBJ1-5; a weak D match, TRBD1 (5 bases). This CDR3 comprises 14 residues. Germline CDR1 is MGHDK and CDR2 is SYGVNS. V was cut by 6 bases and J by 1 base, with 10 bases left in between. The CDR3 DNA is TGTGCCAGCAGCCAAGGGGCAAGCAATCAGCCCCAGCATTTT. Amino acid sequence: CASSQGASNQPQHF.

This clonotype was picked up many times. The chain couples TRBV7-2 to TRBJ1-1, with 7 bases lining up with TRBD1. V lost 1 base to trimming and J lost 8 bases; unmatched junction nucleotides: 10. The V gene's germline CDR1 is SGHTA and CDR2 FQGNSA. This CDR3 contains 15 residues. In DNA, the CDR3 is TGTGCCAGCAGCTTAGGCGTAGGGGGCTATCGGGAAGCTTTCTTT. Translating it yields CASSLGVGGYREAFF.

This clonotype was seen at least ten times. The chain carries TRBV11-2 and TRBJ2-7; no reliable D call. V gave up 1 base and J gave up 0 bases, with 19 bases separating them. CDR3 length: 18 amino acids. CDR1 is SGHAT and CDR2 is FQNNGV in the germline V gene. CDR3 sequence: CASSLVLGPVPSSYEQYF. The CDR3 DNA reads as TGTGCCAGCAGCTTAGTGTTGGGCCCCGTTCCGAGCTCCTACGAGCAGTACTTC.

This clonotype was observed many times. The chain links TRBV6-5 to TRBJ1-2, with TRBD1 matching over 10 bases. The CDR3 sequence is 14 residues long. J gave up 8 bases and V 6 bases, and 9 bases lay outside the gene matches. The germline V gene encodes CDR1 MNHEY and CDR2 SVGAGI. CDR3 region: CASSYERQGAGYTF. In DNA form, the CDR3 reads TGTGCCAGCAGCTATGAGAGACAGGGGGCAGGCTACACCTTC.

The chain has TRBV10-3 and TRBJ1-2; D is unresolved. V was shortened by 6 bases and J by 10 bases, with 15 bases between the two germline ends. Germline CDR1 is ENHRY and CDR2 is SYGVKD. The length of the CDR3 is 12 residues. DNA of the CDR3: TGTGCCATCAGCGTGGACCAAACCACCTACACCTTC. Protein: CAISVDQTTYTF.

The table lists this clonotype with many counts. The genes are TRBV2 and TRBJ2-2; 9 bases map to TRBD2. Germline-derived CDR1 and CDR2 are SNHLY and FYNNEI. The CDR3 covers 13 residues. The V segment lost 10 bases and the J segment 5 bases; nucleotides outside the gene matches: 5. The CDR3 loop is CATLAGDTGELFF. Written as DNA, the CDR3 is TGTGCCACACTAGCGGGTGATACCGGGGAGCTGTTTTTT.

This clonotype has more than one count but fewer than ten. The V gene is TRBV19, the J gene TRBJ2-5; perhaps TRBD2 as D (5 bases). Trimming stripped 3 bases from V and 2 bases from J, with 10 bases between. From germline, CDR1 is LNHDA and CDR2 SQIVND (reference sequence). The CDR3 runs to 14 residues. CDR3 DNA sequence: TGTGCCAGTAGTATTGAGGGAAGTCAAGAGACCCAGTACTTC. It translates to CASSIEGSQETQYF.

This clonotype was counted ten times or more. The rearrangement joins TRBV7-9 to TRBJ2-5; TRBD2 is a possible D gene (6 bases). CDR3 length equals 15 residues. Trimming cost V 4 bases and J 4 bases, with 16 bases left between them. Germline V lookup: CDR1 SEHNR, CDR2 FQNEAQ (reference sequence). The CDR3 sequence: CASSSWTNDRETQYF. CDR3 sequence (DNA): TGTGCCAGCAGCTCGTGGACTAACGATCGAGAGACCCAGTACTTC.

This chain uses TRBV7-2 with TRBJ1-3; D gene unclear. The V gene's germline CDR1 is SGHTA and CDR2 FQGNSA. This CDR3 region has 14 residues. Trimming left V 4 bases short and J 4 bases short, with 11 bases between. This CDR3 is CASSSRAGGNTIYF. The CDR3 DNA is TGTGCCAGCAGCTCCCGAGCGGGGGGAAACACCATATATTTT.

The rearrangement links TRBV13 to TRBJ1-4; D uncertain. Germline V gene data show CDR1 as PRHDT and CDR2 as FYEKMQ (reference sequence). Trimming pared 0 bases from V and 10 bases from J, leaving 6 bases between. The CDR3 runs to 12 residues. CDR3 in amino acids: CASSLGPGKLFF. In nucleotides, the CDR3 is TGTGCCAGCAGCTTAGGTCCCGGAAAACTGTTTTTT.

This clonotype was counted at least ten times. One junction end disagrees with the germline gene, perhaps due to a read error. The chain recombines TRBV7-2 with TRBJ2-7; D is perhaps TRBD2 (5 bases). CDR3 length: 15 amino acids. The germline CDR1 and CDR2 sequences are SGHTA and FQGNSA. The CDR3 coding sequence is TGTGCCAGCAGCATAGCGAGCGGAAGCTCCTACGAGCAGTACTTC. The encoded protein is CASSIASGSSYEQYF.

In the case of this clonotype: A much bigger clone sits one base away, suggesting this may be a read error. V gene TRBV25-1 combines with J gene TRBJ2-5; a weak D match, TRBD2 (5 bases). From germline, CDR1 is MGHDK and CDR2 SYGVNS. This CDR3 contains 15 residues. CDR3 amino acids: CASSEYLLAEETRYF. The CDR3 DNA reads TGTGCCAGCAGTGAATATCTCCTAGCCGAAGAGACCCGGTACTTC.